A selection of T cell receptor beta chains follows, all from one sample in a study of CD8 T cells in ankylosing spondylitis. Using its own MiXCR run on the 5' RACE reads, TCRdb lists one record per CDR3 protein. Here the sample spans about 92,000 distinct CDR3 sequences, roughly 8.8% being singletons. The specimen was blood, either unsorted or a sorted T cell fraction (not recorded which). These receptors all come from a male donor with ankylosing spondylitis or in good health (not recorded which). CDR3s include the opening cysteine and the closing phenylalanine or tryptophan. A D gene is named only where the DNA matches it firmly. Where a row states a size, it is once, few, many or the class of an expanded clone; other rows omit it.

abundance | j_gene | d_gene | v_gene | CDR3aa | CDR3nt
few | TRBJ2-7 | - | TRBV18 | CASSEQSYEQYF | TGTGCCAGCTCAGAACAGTCCTACGAGCAGTACTTC
- | TRBJ2-7 | TRBD1 | TRBV5-4 | CASSLATSGDSSYEQYF | TGTGCCAGCAGCTTGGCCACGTCAGGGGACAGCTCCTACGAGCAGTACTTC
many | TRBJ2-7 | - | TRBV28 | CASSFWTSYEQYF | TGTGCCAGCAGTTTTTGGACAAGCTACGAGCAGTACTTC
- | TRBJ1-3 | - | TRBV7-8 | CASSLRPHQPGNTIYF | TGTGCCAGCAGCTTAAGGCCGCATCAGCCTGGAAACACCATATATTTT
many | TRBJ2-3 | - | TRBV28 | CASSFQGRRDTQYF | TGTGCCAGCAGTTTTCAGGGCCGGAGAGATACGCAGTATTTT
- | TRBJ2-3 | - | TRBV20-1 | CSAERSGFSNQPQYF | TGCAGTGCGGAAAGATCAGGTTTCAGCAATCAGCCCCAGTATTTT
many | TRBJ1-5 | TRBD1 | TRBV30 | CAWNRGTGLPVSNQPQHF | TGTGCCTGGAATAGAGGGACAGGGCTCCCGGTGAGCAATCAGCCCCAGCATTTT
many | TRBJ2-1 | TRBD1 | TRBV7-8 | CASTNPGTVYNEQFF | TGTGCCAGCACAAACCCTGGGACAGTCTACAATGAGCAGTTCTTC
many | TRBJ1-1 | TRBD1 | TRBV9 | CASSEPDRVKNTEAFF | TGTGCCAGCAGCGAGCCGGACAGGGTCAAGAACACTGAAGCTTTCTTT
many | TRBJ2-7 | - | TRBV20-1 | CSARDGGGSSYEQYF | TGCAGTGCTAGAGATGGAGGGGGAAGCTCCTACGAGCAGTACTTC
many | TRBJ2-2 | - | TRBV6-5 | CASRSQRRGTNTGELFF | TGTGCCAGCAGGTCCCAAAGACGGGGAACGAACACCGGGGAGCTGTTTTTT
medium-sized | TRBJ2-3 | - | TRBV5-4 | CASRSGGTDTQYF | TGTGCCAGCAGGTCAGGGGGCACAGATACGCAGTATTTT
many | TRBJ2-1 | - | TRBV5-5 | CASSLQVSSYNEQFF | TGTGCCAGCAGCTTGCAGGTTAGCTCCTACAATGAGCAGTTCTTC
- | TRBJ1-6 | TRBD1 | TRBV28 | CASSRDRGWSPLHF | TGTGCCAGCAGTCGGGACAGGGGATGGTCACCCCTCCACTTT
- | TRBJ2-1 | TRBD1 | TRBV7-2 | CASSDLDRGASYNEQFF | TGTGCCAGCAGCGACCTTGACAGGGGAGCCTCCTACAATGAGCAGTTCTTC
few | TRBJ1-2 | - | TRBV6-5 | CASSYSSRANYGYTF | TGTGCCAGCAGTTACTCGAGCAGGGCTAACTATGGCTACACCTTC
many | TRBJ1-1 | TRBD1 | TRBV7-9 | CASSPQGVEAFF | TGTGCCAGCAGCCCCCAGGGGGTTGAAGCTTTCTTT
- | TRBJ1-3 | - | TRBV7-2 | CASNKGDGNTIYF | TGTGCCAGCAATAAGGGAGATGGAAACACCATATATTTT
many | TRBJ1-1 | - | TRBV12-3/TRBV12-4 | CASSLSLGNTEAFF | TGTGCCAGCAGTTTATCGCTCGGGAACACTGAAGCTTTCTTT
many | TRBJ1-1 | - | TRBV7-8 | CASSPPLVRGMNTEAFF | TGTGCCAGCAGCCCCCCTCTGGTGAGGGGGATGAACACTGAAGCTTTCTTT